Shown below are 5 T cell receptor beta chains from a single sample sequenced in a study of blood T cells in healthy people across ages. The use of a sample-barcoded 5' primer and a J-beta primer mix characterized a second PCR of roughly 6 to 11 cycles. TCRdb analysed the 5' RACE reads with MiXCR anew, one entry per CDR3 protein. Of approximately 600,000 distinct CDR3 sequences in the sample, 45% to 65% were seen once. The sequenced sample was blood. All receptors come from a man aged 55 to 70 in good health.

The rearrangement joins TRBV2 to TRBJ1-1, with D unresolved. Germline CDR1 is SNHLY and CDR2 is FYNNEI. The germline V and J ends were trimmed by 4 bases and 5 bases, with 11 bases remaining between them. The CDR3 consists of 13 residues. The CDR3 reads CASSGERSTEAFF. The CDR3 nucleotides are TGTGCCAGCAGTGGTGAGAGGAGTACTGAAGCTTTCTTT.

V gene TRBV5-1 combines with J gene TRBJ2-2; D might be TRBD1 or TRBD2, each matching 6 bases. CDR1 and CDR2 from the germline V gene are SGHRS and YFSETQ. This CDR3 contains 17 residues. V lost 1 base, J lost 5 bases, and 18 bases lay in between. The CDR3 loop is CASSLSFGGAGTGELFF. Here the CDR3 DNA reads TGCGCCAGCAGCTTGTCGTTTGGGGGCGCGGGAACCGGGGAGCTGTTTTTT.

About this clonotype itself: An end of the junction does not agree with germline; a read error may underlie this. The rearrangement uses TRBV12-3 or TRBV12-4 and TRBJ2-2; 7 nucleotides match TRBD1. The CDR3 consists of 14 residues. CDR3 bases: TGTACCAGCAGAGAACAGGGGACGGGCGGGGAGCTGTTTTTT. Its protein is CTSREQGTGGELFF.

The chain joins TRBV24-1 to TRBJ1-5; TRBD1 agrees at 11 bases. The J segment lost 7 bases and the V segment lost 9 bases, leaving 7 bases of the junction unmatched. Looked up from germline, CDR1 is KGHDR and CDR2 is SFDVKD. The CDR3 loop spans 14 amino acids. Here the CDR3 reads CATQPGQGDQPQHF. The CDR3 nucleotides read TGTGCCACCCAACCGGGACAGGGGGACCAGCCCCAGCATTTT.

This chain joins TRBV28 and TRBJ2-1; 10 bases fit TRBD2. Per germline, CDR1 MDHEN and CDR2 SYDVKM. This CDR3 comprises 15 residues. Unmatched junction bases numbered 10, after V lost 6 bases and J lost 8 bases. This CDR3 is CASRPSGGGTYEQFF. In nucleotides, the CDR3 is TGTGCCAGCAGACCTAGCGGGGGAGGGACATATGAGCAGTTCTTC.